This T cell receptor (beta chain) was sequenced during a study of Graves' ophthalmopathy and Graves' hyperthyroidism. Study-wide context: Peripheral blood sampling preceded any treatment and occurred at initial diagnosis.

CDR1 is SQVTM and CDR2 is ANQGSEA in the germline V gene. The CDR3 covers 13 residues. The V segment lost 5 bases and the J segment 3 bases; nucleotides outside the gene matches: 1. For repertoire sequencing, the TCR beta CDR3 regions were amplified from RNA transcripts. HTBI primers were employed in first-round RT-PCR, then a second-round multiplex PCR followed. One entry per CDR3 protein results from TCRdb running MiXCR on the multiplex PCR reads. The profile shows 200,000 to 250,000 distinct CDR3 sequences, under 30% of them singletons. There are many counts of this clonotype. Sequencing was performed on peripheral blood. The receptor was derived from a man aged 50 to 59 with Graves' ophthalmopathy. The chain links TRBV29-1 to TRBJ2-2; 9 bases fit TRBD2. CDR3 loop: CSVIAGDTGELFF. Written as DNA, the CDR3 is TGCAGCGTTATAGCGGGAGACACCGGGGAGCTGTTTTTT.